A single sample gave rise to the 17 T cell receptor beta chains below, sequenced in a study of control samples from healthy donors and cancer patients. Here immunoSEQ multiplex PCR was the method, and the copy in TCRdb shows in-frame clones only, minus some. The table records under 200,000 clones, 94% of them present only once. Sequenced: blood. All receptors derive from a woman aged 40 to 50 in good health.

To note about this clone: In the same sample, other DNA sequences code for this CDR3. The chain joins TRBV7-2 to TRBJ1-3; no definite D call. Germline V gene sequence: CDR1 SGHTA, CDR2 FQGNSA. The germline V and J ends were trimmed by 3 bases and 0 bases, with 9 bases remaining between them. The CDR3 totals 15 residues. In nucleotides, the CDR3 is TGTGCCAGCAGCTTGGGTTCAATCTCTGGAAACACCATATATTTT. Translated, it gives CASSLGSISGNTIYF.

This chain's CDR3 is CASSLSAGDTDTQYF. CDR3 nucleotides: TGTGCCAGCAGCTTGTCGGCGGGGGACACAGATACGCAGTATTTT. This rearrangement joins TRBV5-8 to TRBJ2-3; 7 bases align to TRBD2. The V gene's germline CDR1 is SGHTS and CDR2 YDEGEE. The V and J ends lost 1 base and 2 bases, in that order; junction bases with no gene match: 4. CDR3 length: 15 residues.

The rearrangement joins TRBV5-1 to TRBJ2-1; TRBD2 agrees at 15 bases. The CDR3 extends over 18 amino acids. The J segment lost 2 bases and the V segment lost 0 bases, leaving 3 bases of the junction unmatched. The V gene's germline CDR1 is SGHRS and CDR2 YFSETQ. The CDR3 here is CASSLGTSGRATYNEQFF. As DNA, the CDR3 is TGCGCCAGCAGCTTGGGGACTAGCGGGAGGGCTACCTACAATGAGCAGTTCTTC.

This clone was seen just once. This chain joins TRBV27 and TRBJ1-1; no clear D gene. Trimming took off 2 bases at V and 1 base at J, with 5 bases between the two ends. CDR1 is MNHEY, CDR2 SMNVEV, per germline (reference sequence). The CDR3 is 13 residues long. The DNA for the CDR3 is TGTGCCAGCAGTTTAGTGGAGAACACTGAAGCTTTCTTT. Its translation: CASSLVENTEAFF.

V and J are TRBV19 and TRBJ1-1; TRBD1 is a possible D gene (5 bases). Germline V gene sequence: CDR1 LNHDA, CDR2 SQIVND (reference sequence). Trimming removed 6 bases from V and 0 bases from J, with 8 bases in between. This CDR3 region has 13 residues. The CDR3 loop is CASSDSLNTEAFF. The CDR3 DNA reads TGTGCCAGTAGCGACAGCCTGAACACTGAAGCTTTCTTT.

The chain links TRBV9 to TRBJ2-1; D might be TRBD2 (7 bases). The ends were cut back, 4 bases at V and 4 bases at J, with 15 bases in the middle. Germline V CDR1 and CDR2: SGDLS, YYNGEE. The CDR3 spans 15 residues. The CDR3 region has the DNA TGTGCCAGCAGCCCGTCGGGGGGCGGTTACAATGAGCAGTTCTTC. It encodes CASSPSGGGYNEQFF.

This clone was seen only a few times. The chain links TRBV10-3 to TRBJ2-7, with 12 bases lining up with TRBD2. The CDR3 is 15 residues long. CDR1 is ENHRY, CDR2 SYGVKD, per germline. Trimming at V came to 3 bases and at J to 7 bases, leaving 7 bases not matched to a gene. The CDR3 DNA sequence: TGTGCCATCAGTGATCGACTAGCGGGAGTTTGGGAGCAGTACTTC. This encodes CAISDRLAGVWEQYF.

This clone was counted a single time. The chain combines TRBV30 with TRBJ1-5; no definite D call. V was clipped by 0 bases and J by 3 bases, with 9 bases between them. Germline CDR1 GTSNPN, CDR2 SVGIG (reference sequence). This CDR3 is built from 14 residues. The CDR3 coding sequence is TGTGCCTGGAGTGTAGCCAACCACAATCAGCCCCAGCATTTT. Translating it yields CAWSVANHNQPQHF. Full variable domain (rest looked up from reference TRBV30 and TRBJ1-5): SQTIHQWPATLVQPVGSPLSLECTVEGTSNPNLYWYRQAAGRGLQLLFYSVGIGQISSEVPQNLSASRPQDRQFILSSKKLLLSDSGFYLCAWSVANHNQPQHFGDGTRLSIL.

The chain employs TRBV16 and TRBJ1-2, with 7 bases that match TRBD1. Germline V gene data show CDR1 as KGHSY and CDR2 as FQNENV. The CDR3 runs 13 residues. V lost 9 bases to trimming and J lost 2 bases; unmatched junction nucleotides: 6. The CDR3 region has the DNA TGTGCCAGTGGGGACAGACTAAACTATGGCTACACCTTC. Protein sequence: CASGDRLNYGYTF.

The CDR3 sequence is CASSEEAGRKAFF. CDR3 bases: TGTGCCAGCAGTGAAGAGGCGGGGAGGAAAGCTTTCTTT. The chain combines TRBV6-1 with TRBJ1-1; D not resolved. Germline V gene data show CDR1 as MNHNS and CDR2 as SASEGT. The CDR3 spans 13 residues. V lost 1 base and J 9 bases, leaving 12 bases between the germline ends.

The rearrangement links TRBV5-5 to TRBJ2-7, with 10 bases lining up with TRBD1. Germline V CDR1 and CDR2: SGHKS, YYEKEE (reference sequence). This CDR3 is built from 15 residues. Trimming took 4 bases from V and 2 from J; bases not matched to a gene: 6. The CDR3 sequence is CASSRAGTGAYEQYF. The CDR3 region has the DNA TGTGCCAGCAGCCGAGCCGGGACAGGGGCCTACGAGCAGTACTTC.

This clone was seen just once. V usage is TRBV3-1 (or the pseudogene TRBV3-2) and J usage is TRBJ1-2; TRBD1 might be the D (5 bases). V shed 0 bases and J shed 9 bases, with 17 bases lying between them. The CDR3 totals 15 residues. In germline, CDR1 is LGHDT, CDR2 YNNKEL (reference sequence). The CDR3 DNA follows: TGTGCCAGCAGCCAAGAGACGGGGGTCGCCGTGCGCTACACCTTC. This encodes CASSQETGVAVRYTF.

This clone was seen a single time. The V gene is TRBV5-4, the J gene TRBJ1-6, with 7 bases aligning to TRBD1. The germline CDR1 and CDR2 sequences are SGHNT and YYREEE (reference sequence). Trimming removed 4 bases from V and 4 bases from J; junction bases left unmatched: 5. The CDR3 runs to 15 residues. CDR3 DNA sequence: TGTGCCAGCAGCCCGGGGACAGCTTATAATTCACCCCTCCACTTT. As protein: CASSPGTAYNSPLHF. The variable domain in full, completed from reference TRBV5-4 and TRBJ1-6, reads ETGVTQSPTHLIKTRGQQVTLRCSSQSGHNTVSWYQQALGQGPQFIFQYYREEENGRGNFPPRFSGLQFPNYSSELNVNALELDDSALYLCASSPGTAYNSPLHFGNGTRLTVT.

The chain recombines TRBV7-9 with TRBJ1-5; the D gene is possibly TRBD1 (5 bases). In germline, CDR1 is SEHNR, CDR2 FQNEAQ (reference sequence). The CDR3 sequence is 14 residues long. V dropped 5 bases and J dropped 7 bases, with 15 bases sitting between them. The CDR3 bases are TGTGCCAGCAGCCGCGGGGGGGGAGGACAGCCCCAGCATTTT. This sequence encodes CASSRGGGGQPQHF.

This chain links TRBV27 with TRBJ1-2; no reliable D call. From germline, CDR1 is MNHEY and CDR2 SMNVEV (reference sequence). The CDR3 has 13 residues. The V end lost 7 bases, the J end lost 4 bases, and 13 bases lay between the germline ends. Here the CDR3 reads CASKPPGLYGYTF. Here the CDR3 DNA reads TGTGCCAGCAAACCTCCCGGCCTCTATGGCTACACCTTC.

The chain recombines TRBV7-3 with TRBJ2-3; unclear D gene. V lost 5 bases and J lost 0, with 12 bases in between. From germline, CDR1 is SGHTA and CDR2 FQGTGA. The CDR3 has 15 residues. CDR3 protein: CASSPLPTSTDTQYF. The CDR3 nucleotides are TGTGCCAGCAGCCCCTTGCCTACTAGCACAGATACGCAGTATTTT.

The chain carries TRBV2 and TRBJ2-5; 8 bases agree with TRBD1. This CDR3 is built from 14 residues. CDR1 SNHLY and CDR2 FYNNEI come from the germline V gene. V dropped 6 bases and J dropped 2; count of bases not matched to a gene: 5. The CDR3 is CASSQDRAQETQYF. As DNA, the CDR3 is TGTGCCAGCAGCCAGGACAGGGCACAAGAGACCCAGTACTTC.